These T cell receptor beta chains were read from a single sample in a study of blood T cell repertoires in COVID-19. The method was immunoSEQ multiplex PCR; TCRdb's version includes in-frame clones alone and lacks a portion of them. Of 15,000 to 20,000 clones detected, around 86% appear once; the ten largest clones hold 17%. What was sequenced was peripheral blood. All receptors come from a man between 65 and 85 years old with acute or convalescent COVID-19. Each CDR3 is given with its conserved first and last residue. The D gene is left open where the match is weak. Clone size, where shown, is once, few, many, or a class for clones that have expanded.

j_call d_call v_call clone_size cdr3_nt cdr3_aa
TRBJ2-3 TRBD2 TRBV7-3 . TGTGCCAGCAGCCAGAGAACGGGAGGGCCTGGAGATACGCAGTATTTT CASSQRTGGPGDTQYF
TRBJ1-1 . TRBV6-1 . TGTGCCAGCAGTGAAGGGAGGGGTTTGAACACTGAAGCTTTCTTT CASSEGRGLNTEAFF
TRBJ1-2 TRBD1 TRBV5-1 . TGCGCCAGCAGCTTGGAGGGACAGGGGGCAGGGGGCTACACCTTC CASSLEGQGAGGYTF
TRBJ2-7 . TRBV5-5 few TGTGCCAGCAGCTTGGCCGCGCAGGCCCTTGAGCAGTACTTC CASSLAAQALEQYF
TRBJ2-7 TRBD1 TRBV9 . TGTGCCAGCAGCGTTGCAGGGAGACAGGGATCGGTGGGCGAGCAGTACTTC CASSVAGRQGSVGEQYF
TRBJ2-3 TRBD1 TRBV18 . TGTGCCAGCTCACCAATAAGGGGACAGGGGGCCGACACAGATACGCAGTATTTT CASSPIRGQGADTDTQYF
TRBJ2-7 TRBD1 TRBV12-5 . TGTGCTAGTGGTTCCCCCCGGGACAGAAAGTCCTACGAGCAGTACTTC CASGSPRDRKSYEQYF
TRBJ2-1 TRBD2 TRBV7-2 few TGTGCCAGCAGCTTAGCAGCTAGCGGGAGGGTTTATGAGCAGTTCTTC CASSLAASGRVYEQFF
TRBJ2-6 . TRBV7-6 few TGTGCCAGCAGCTTAGGGACAGCCTCTGGGGCCAACGTCCTGACTTTC CASSLGTASGANVLTF
TRBJ2-1 TRBD2 TRBV28 . TGTGCCAGCACCTGGGGGGGAGGCTACAATGAGCAGTTCTTC CASTWGGGYNEQFF
TRBJ2-6 TRBD2 TRBV28 . TGTGCCAGCAGTTGGGGGGGACCCCTCTCTGGGGCCAACGTCCTGACTTTC CASSWGGPLSGANVLTF
TRBJ2-7 TRBD2 TRBV4-1 . TGCGCCAGCAGCCAAGGACTAGCGGGAGGCTACGAGCAGTACTTC CASSQGLAGGYEQYF
TRBJ2-7 . TRBV5-4 . TGTGCCAGCAGCTCGGGACAAGATGGCTACGAGCAGTACTTC CASSSGQDGYEQYF
TRBJ1-4 TRBD1 TRBV7-3 . TGTGCCAGCAGCACCGGACAGGGGGAAAAACTGTTTTTT CASSTGQGEKLFF
TRBJ1-5 TRBD1 TRBV11-2 . TGTGCCAGCAGCCAGGGACAGGGCAATCAGCCCCAGCATTTT CASSQGQGNQPQHF
TRBJ2-1 . TRBV7-2 once TGTGCCAGCCGCAGCGTGGAGGGGTCCTTAACTACACAGAACAATGAGCAGTTCTTC CASRSVEGSLTTQNNEQFF
TRBJ2-1 TRBD2 TRBV24-1 . TGTGCCACGGCTCCTAGCGGGTACAATGAGCAGTTCTTC CATAPSGYNEQFF
TRBJ1-5 TRBD1 TRBV12-5 . TGTGCTAGTGGTTTGCCATTCACCGGGACAGAAATCACAAATAGCAATCAGCCCCAGCATTTT CASGLPFTGTEITNSNQPQHF
TRBJ2-1 TRBD2 TRBV28 . TGTGCCAGCAGTTCCTCTAGCGGGAGGGCCTACAATGAGCAGTTCTTC CASSSSSGRAYNEQFF
TRBJ1-6 . TRBV3-1/TRBV3-2 few TGTGCCAGCAGCCAAGGAGGAAACTCACCCCTCCACTTT CASSQGGNSPLHF
TRBJ2-5 TRBD2 TRBV5-1 . TGCGCCAGCAGCGGACGGACTAGCGGACAAGAGACCCAGTACTTC CASSGRTSGQETQYF
TRBJ1-3 . TRBV18 . TGTGCCAGCTCACCCAGTCAAAGGGGCTCAAGTGGAAACACCATATATTTT CASSPSQRGSSGNTIYF
TRBJ2-2 . TRBV4-3 . TGCGCCAGCAGCCAAGGGGTAGGGGACACCGGGGAGCTGTTTTTT CASSQGVGDTGELFF
TRBJ2-1 . TRBV3-1/TRBV3-2 . TGTGCCAGCAGCCAAGACCCCGAGGTTCGAAGGAATGAGCAGTTCTTC CASSQDPEVRRNEQFF